These T cell receptor beta chains were read from a single sample in a study of identical twins. TCRdb itself ran the 5' RACE reads through MiXCR, one entry per CDR3 protein. There are more than 1.5 million distinct CDR3 sequences in the sample; more than 30% occur only once, and under 0.35% lies in the top ten. Sequenced: cord blood. The receptor source for this set is a newborn girl in good health. Both conserved end residues are part of each CDR3. Fields, in order: J gene, clone size, V gene, D gene, CDR3 protein, CDR3 DNA. A D gene is named only where the DNA matches it firmly. Clone size is not always given. Where it is, it says once, few, many or a class for expanded clones.

>TRBJ2-1|-|TRBV6-6|TRBD2
CATREGSYNEQFF
TGTGCCACCAGGGAGGGGTCCTACAATGAGCAGTTCTTC
>TRBJ2-2|few|TRBV4-2|-
CASSQEASGELFF
TGTGCCAGCAGCCAAGAAGCATCCGGGGAGCTGTTTTTT
>TRBJ1-2|-|TRBV2|-
CASSADGILTGYTF
TGTGCCAGCAGTGCTGACGGGATATTGACTGGCTACACCTTC
>TRBJ1-2|many|TRBV27|TRBD1
CASSFRDSPYGYTF
TGTGCCAGCAGTTTCCGGGACAGTCCCTATGGCTACACCTTC
>TRBJ1-1|-|TRBV27|-
CASNFRGGTEAFF
TGTGCCAGCAATTTCCGTGGGGGGACTGAAGCTTTCTTT
>TRBJ1-5|few|TRBV5-1|-
CASSLKGYQPQHF
TGCGCCAGCAGCTTGAAGGGCTATCAGCCCCAGCATTTT
>TRBJ2-3|few|TRBV7-6|TRBD2
CASSKNTAGGRTDTQYF
TGTGCCAGCAGCAAGAATACGGCGGGGGGTCGCACAGATACGCAGTATTTT
>TRBJ2-3|-|TRBV4-1|-
CASSHRLGTRGQYF
TGCGCCAGCAGCCATCGCCTCGGGACCCGGGGGCAGTATTTT
>TRBJ1-2|few|TRBV20-1|-
CSATERAFYGYTF
TGCAGTGCCACGGAGCGGGCTTTCTATGGCTACACCTTC
>TRBJ2-4|many|TRBV5-1|-
CASSLTGPKNIQYF
TGTGCCAGCAGCCTGACAGGACCCAAAAACATTCAGTACTTC
>TRBJ2-1|-|TRBV4-2|-
CASSQDFSYNEQFF
TGTGCCAGCAGCCAAGATTTCTCTTACAATGAGCAGTTCTTC
>TRBJ1-1|few|TRBV18|-
CASSRSIGTGVPEAFF
TGTGCCAGCTCACGGAGTATAGGGACCGGGGTCCCTGAAGCTTTCTTT
>TRBJ1-5|few|TRBV12-3/TRBV12-4|-
CASSLERVRGQHF
TGTGCCAGCAGTTTGGAAAGGGTCAGGGGCCAGCATTTT
>TRBJ2-1|once|TRBV21-1|-
CASTARGGDGEQFF
TGTGCCAGCACCGCTAGAGGGGGGGACGGTGAGCAGTTCTTC
>TRBJ1-4|-|TRBV10-3|-
CAISLDPGNEKLFF
TGTGCCATCAGCCTGGACCCAGGGAATGAAAAACTGTTTTTT
>TRBJ2-7|many|TRBV10-3|-
CAISADRAYEQYF
TGTGCCATCAGTGCTGACAGAGCCTACGAGCAGTACTTC
>TRBJ1-2|many|TRBV3-1|-
CASSRNSPSPVYGYTF
TGTGCCAGCAGCCGAAACTCACCCAGCCCCGTCTATGGCTACACCTTC
>TRBJ1-2|once|TRBV6-6|TRBD1
CASSYRGQGFYTF
TGTGCCAGCAGTTACCGGGGACAGGGTTTCTACACCTTC
>TRBJ2-7|-|TRBV20-1|TRBD2
CSARFSGELYEQYF
TGCAGTGCTAGATTCAGCGGGGAGCTCTACGAGCAGTACTTC
>TRBJ2-5|-|TRBV10-1|-
CASSGLEGGEQYF
TGCGCCAGCAGTGGACTGGAAGGGGGTGAGCAGTACTTC
>TRBJ1-2|few|TRBV28|-
CASSSPGQTSYGYTF
TGTGCCAGCAGTTCCCCTGGCCAGACCTCCTATGGCTACACCTTC
>TRBJ2-7|few|TRBV3-1|-
CASSLRTGRDEQYF
TGTGCCAGCAGCTTACGGACAGGGAGGGACGAGCAGTACTTC
>TRBJ1-2|many|TRBV29-1|-
CSVEGPRSTNYGYTF
TGCAGCGTTGAAGGGCCTAGGTCCACTAACTATGGCTACACCTTC
>TRBJ1-2|-|TRBV3-1|-
CASSQVQGADGYTF
TGTGCCAGCAGCCAAGTCCAGGGCGCGGATGGCTACACCTTC
>TRBJ2-3|-|TRBV20-1|-
CSASSTEVPSRTDTQYF
TGCAGTGCTAGCTCGACAGAGGTACCTTCGCGCACAGATACGCAGTATTTT
>TRBJ2-7|few|TRBV5-1|-
CASRVNLTGAAPYEQYF
TGCGCCAGCAGAGTTAACTTGACAGGTGCAGCCCCCTACGAGCAGTACTTC
>TRBJ2-5|-|TRBV2|TRBD2
CASSEAFLLLAGGETQYF
TGTGCCAGCAGTGAAGCATTCCTACTACTAGCGGGAGGAGAGACCCAGTACTTC
>TRBJ2-1|-|TRBV11-1|TRBD2
CASSPRLAPFYNEQFF
TGTGCCAGCAGCCCGCGACTAGCTCCATTCTACAATGAGCAGTTCTTC
>TRBJ1-5|few|TRBV12-3/TRBV12-4|-
CASSFKRRGSNQPQHF
TGTGCCAGCAGTTTTAAGCGCAGGGGTAGCAATCAGCCCCAGCATTTT
>TRBJ2-4|few|TRBV20-1|-
CSARDPLWVPYAKNIQYF
TGCAGTGCTAGAGATCCGCTGTGGGTGCCCTACGCCAAAAACATTCAGTACTTC
>TRBJ1-4|-|TRBV6-6|TRBD1
CASRLQGFNEKLFF
TGTGCCAGCAGACTACAGGGGTTTAATGAAAAACTGTTTTTT
>TRBJ2-1|few|TRBV20-1|TRBD2
CSARIGGGKGEQFF
TGCAGTGCTAGAATCGGCGGGGGAAAGGGTGAGCAGTTCTTC
>TRBJ2-7|few|TRBV7-2|TRBD2
CASSLAQGLVSLRDYEQYF
TGTGCCAGCAGCTTAGCCCAGGGACTAGTGTCGCTTAGGGACTACGAGCAGTACTTC